These 29 T cell receptor beta chains were sequenced from one sample in a study of spatial heterogeneity in lung cancer. Regarding the study as a whole: How many expanded intratumoral alpha and beta TCRs were present tracked the tumor mutation count, which was a count of nonsynonymous mutations.

TCRdb reprocessed the 5' RACE reads via MiXCR and lists one record per CDR3 protein. The data contain some 1,600 distinct CDR3 sequences, 20% to 25% of them singletons. No antigen has been identified for these receptors. Regarding time point: sample taken at primary tumor resection. The specimen was lung tumor tissue, collected at surgery. The receptors here all came from a male donor with early-stage non-small cell lung cancer.

By frequency in the sample, this clonotype is medium-sized. V is TRBV18 and J is TRBJ2-5; TRBD1 agrees at 8 bases. The CDR3 is 16 amino acids. With V trimmed by 4 bases and J by 4 bases, 11 bases remained unmatched. From germline, CDR1 is KGHSH and CDR2 LQKENI. CDR3: CASSLARQGTSETQYF. The CDR3, as DNA: TGTGCCAGCTCACTGGCCCGACAGGGGACTTCAGAGACCCAGTACTTC.

CDR3: CSAARPPEAFF. The CDR3, as DNA: TGCAGTGCAGCGCGGCCCCCTGAAGCTTTCTTT. The chain recombines TRBV20-1 with TRBJ1-1; D is undetermined. Germline V gene data show CDR1 as DFQATT and CDR2 as SNEGSKA (reference sequence). V gave up 6 bases and J gave up 6 bases, with 11 bases separating them. CDR3 length equals 11 residues.

By sample fraction, this clonotype is medium-sized. The chain uses TRBV5-1 and TRBJ1-1; TRBD1 matches 7 bases. V lost 2 bases to trimming and J lost 4 bases; unmatched junction nucleotides: 8. Germline values: CDR1 SGHRS, CDR2 YFSETQ. The CDR3 has 15 amino acids. The CDR3 region is CASSFTTGKITEAFF. The DNA for the CDR3 is TGCGCCAGCAGCTTCACGACAGGGAAGATCACTGAAGCTTTCTTT.

The gene calls are TRBV7-9 and TRBJ2-5; 13 bases are a match to TRBD2. V gave up 6 bases and J gave up 4 bases; unmatched junction bases: 5. Germline V CDR1 and CDR2: SEHNR, FQNEAQ (reference sequence). This CDR3 has 15 amino acids. The CDR3: CASSFTSGGAETQYF. The CDR3 bases are TGTGCCAGCAGTTTTACTAGCGGGGGGGCAGAGACCCAGTACTTC.

J is TRBJ2-3 and V is TRBV10-3, with TRBD2 matching 8 bases. This CDR3 spans 18 amino acids. From germline, CDR1 is ENHRY and CDR2 SYGVKD. J lost 1 base, V lost 0 bases, and 9 bases had no gene match. The CDR3 DNA reads as TGTGCCATCAGTGAGTCTCCTAGCGGGCAACCGGGCACAGATACGCAGTATTTT. Translating gives CAISESPSGQPGTDTQYF.

This sequence joins TRBV10-3 and TRBJ1-6; D is uncertain. The V end lost 8 bases, the J end lost 9 bases, and 2 bases lay between the germline ends. Germline V gene lookup returns CDR1 ENHRY and CDR2 SYGVKD. CDR3 size: 9 residues. The CDR3 reads CAIGSPLHF. The CDR3 nucleotides read TGTGCCATCGGTTCACCCCTCCACTTT.

This clonotype was recorded a few times. This chain links TRBV19 with TRBJ1-2, with D unresolved. Trimming stripped 5 bases from V and 4 bases from J, with 2 bases between. The CDR3 spans 10 residues. Per the germline V gene, CDR1 is LNHDA and CDR2 is SQIVND (reference sequence). The CDR3 is CASSGYGYTF. The DNA for the CDR3 is TGTGCCAGTAGTGGCTATGGCTACACCTTC.

In nucleotides, the CDR3 is TGCGCCAGCAGCCAGAGGGGGCTCACTGAAGCTTTCTTT. It specifies CASSQRGLTEAFF. J is TRBJ1-1 and V is TRBV4-3; 7 positions match TRBD1. J gave up 4 bases and V 3 bases, and 2 bases lay outside the gene matches. CDR3 length: 13 residues. Germline CDR1 reads LGHNA; CDR2 reads YSLEER.

Written as DNA, the CDR3 is TGTGCCAGTAGTAACAGGGCGAACACCGGGGAGCTGTTTTTT. Translation: CASSNRANTGELFF. The chain carries TRBV19 and TRBJ2-2; D might be TRBD1 (6 bases). Germline values: CDR1 LNHDA, CDR2 SQIVND (reference sequence). The CDR3 spans 14 residues. V was trimmed by 4 bases and J by 0 bases, leaving 6 bases between them.

By frequency in the sample, this clonotype is medium-sized. The chain employs TRBV6-4 and TRBJ2-1, with 7 positions matching TRBD1. V trimming: 3 bases; J trimming: 1 base; junction bases outside the gene matches: 3. CDR1 is MRHNA and CDR2 is SNTAGT in the germline V gene. This CDR3 is 15 amino acids long. CDR3 sequence (DNA): TGTGCCAGCAGTGAAGGGACAGCGTCCTACAATGAGCAGTTCTTC. This codes for CASSEGTASYNEQFF.

This clonotype is termed large (0.1 to 1%). This chain joins TRBV7-2 and TRBJ2-3; TRBD2 aligns across 7 bases. V shed 5 bases and J 6 bases; nucleotides not matched to a gene: 11. The V gene's germline CDR1 is SGHTA and CDR2 FQGNSA. This CDR3 comprises 15 residues. CDR3 DNA: TGTGCCAGCAGCAGCGGGGCCCTCCAGAGGGATACGCAGTATTTT. It encodes CASSSGALQRDTQYF.

Sample share makes this clonotype medium-sized. The J gene is TRBJ1-1, the V gene TRBV3-1, with 7 bases that match TRBD1. Trimming took 8 bases from V and 7 from J; bases not matched to a gene: 10. This CDR3 is built from 13 residues. Germline V lookup: CDR1 LGHDT, CDR2 YNNKEL (reference sequence). The DNA of the CDR3 is TGTGCCAGCCGCCGGGAGGGGGCAGGTGAAGCTTTCTTT. Its protein product is CASRREGAGEAFF.

V usage is TRBV7-8 and J usage is TRBJ2-3; 8 nucleotides line up with TRBD2. The CDR3 is 16 amino acids. Germline CDR1 is SGHVS and CDR2 is FQNEAQ. Trimming removed 1 base from V and 7 bases from J; junction bases left unmatched: 10. In DNA form, the CDR3 reads TGTGCCAGCAGCTTAGGTACCGGGACTAGTCGTCATACGCAGTATTTT. Translating it yields CASSLGTGTSRHTQYF. Variable domain in full (rest from reference TRBV7-8 and TRBJ2-3): GAGVSQSPRYKVAKRGQDVALRCDPISGHVSLFWYQQALGQGPEFLTYFQNEAQLDKSGLPSDRFFAERPEGSVSTLKIQRTQQEDSAVYLCASSLGTGTSRHTQYFGPGTRLTVL.

This clonotype is large (0.1 to 1%) by share. The chain employs TRBV10-3 and TRBJ1-3, with D hard to call. Trimming removed 6 bases at V and 0 bases at J, with 6 bases between. The CDR3 loop spans 13 amino acids. Per the germline V gene, CDR1 is ENHRY and CDR2 is SYGVKD. CDR3 in DNA: TGTGCCATCAGAGATAACTCTGGAAACACCATATATTTT. Translation: CAIRDNSGNTIYF.

Judged by abundance, this clonotype is large. The V call is TRBV7-9, the J call TRBJ1-2; D unresolved. The length of the CDR3 is 15 residues. Per germline, CDR1 SEHNR and CDR2 FQNEAQ (reference sequence). Trimming stripped 1 base from V and 6 bases from J, with 15 bases between. The CDR3 bases are TGTGCCAGCAGCTTAGATTCCGGGATCGCAAATGGCTACACCTTC. Its translation: CASSLDSGIANGYTF.

This clonotype is labeled as medium-sized. The chain employs TRBV5-1 and TRBJ1-1, with D tentatively TRBD1 (5 bases). Germline CDR1 reads SGHRS; CDR2 reads YFSETQ. This CDR3 has 14 amino acids. Trimming shortened V by 5 bases and J by 1 base, and 12 bases separated the two germline ends. The CDR3 is CASSTGTANTEAFF. The CDR3 DNA is TGCGCCAGCAGTACCGGGACGGCGAACACTGAAGCTTTCTTT. Variable domain in full (rest from reference TRBV5-1 and TRBJ1-1): KAGVTQTPRYLIKTRGQQVTLSCSPISGHRSVSWYQQTPGQGLQFLFEYFSETQRNKGNFPGRFSGRQFSNSRSEMNVSTLELGDSALYLCASSTGTANTEAFFGQGTRLTVV.

This chain links TRBV6-6 with TRBJ1-2; D is unresolved. CDR3 length: 12 amino acids. The V end was cut by 6 bases, the J end by 2 bases, with 7 bases between. CDR1 and CDR2 (germline): MNHNY, SVGAGI (reference sequence). The CDR3 here is CASSHDNYGYTF. CDR3 nucleotides: TGTGCCAGCAGCCACGACAACTATGGCTACACCTTC.

The chain carries TRBV12-3 or TRBV12-4 and TRBJ2-2; TRBD2 matches at 7 bases. The CDR3 extends over 16 amino acids. The J segment lost 6 bases and the V segment lost 6 bases, leaving 13 bases of the junction unmatched. The CDR3, as DNA: TGTGCCAGCAGCCGCCTTGCGGGAGCATCTGCCGGGGAGCTGTTTTTT. As protein: CASSRLAGASAGELFF.

By its share, this clonotype is medium-sized. The chain is built from TRBV7-2 and TRBJ1-1; D ambiguous. CDR1 and CDR2 from the germline V gene are SGHTA and FQGNSA. V dropped 6 bases and J dropped 0 bases, with 8 bases sitting between them. The CDR3 sequence is 13 residues long. This CDR3 is CASSTEMNTEAFF. In DNA form, the CDR3 reads TGTGCCAGCAGTACGGAAATGAACACTGAAGCTTTCTTT.

This clonotype is judged medium-sized. This sequence joins TRBV7-2 and TRBJ2-3, with no clear D. Trimming left V 1 base short and J 1 base short, with 6 bases between. Germline V gene lookup returns CDR1 SGHTA and CDR2 FQGNSA. The CDR3 is made up of 14 amino acids. The CDR3 here is CASSLGEGTDTQYF. CDR3 DNA: TGTGCCAGCAGCTTAGGAGAGGGCACAGATACGCAGTATTTT.

This clonotype qualifies as medium-sized. The J gene is TRBJ1-5, the V gene TRBV6-6; no definite D call. Germline CDR1 reads MNHNY; CDR2 reads SVGAGI (reference sequence). Between the trimmed V and J ends, which lost 4 bases and 5 bases, there was a span of 12 bases. CDR3 size: 14 residues. Written as DNA, the CDR3 is TGTGCCAGCAGTTGGACCGAGGGCGATCAGCCCCAGCATTTT. This encodes CASSWTEGDQPQHF.

This clonotype was counted only a few times. The J gene is TRBJ2-7, the V gene TRBV12-3 or TRBV12-4; D might be TRBD1 or TRBD2, each matching 5 bases. This CDR3 spans 14 amino acids. Trimming took 5 bases from V and 6 from J, leaving 17 bases between them. CDR3 coding DNA: TGTGCCAGCAGTCCCCCGGGACGTTGGACCGAGCAGTACTTC. It yields the protein CASSPPGRWTEQYF.

In its sample, this clonotype is medium-sized (0.01 to 0.1%). The gene calls are TRBV2 and TRBJ2-7; 12 bases align to TRBD2. The junction had 8 bases not matched to a gene; V was cut back by 2 bases and J by 0 bases. Germline V lookup: CDR1 SNHLY, CDR2 FYNNEI. The CDR3 loop spans 18 amino acids. The CDR3 sequence is CASSESLAGGLDSYEQYF. For the CDR3, the DNA is TGTGCCAGCAGTGAAAGTCTAGCGGGAGGGCTTGACTCCTACGAGCAGTACTTC.

This clonotype ranks as medium-sized. V is TRBV2 and J is TRBJ1-2; tentative D call: TRBD1 (5 bases). Trimming shortened V by 3 bases and J by 8 bases, and 19 bases separated the two germline ends. The CDR3 has 15 residues. Germline lookup yields CDR1 SNHLY and CDR2 FYNNEI. Here the CDR3 reads CASSDMGQFHGGYTF. Here the CDR3 DNA reads TGTGCCAGCAGTGACATGGGGCAGTTTCATGGAGGCTACACCTTC.

Judged by abundance, this clonotype is medium-sized. In DNA, the CDR3 is TGCAGTGCTCGAAACGGCGGCCACGGCGCCCTCCACTTT. It encodes CSARNGGHGALHF. The J gene is TRBJ1-6, the V gene TRBV20-1, with unresolved D. Germline CDR1 and CDR2: DFQATT and SNEGSKA (reference sequence). V was trimmed by 5 bases and J by 14 bases, leaving 19 bases between them. CDR3 length equals 13 residues.

By frequency in the sample, this clonotype is medium-sized. One end of the junction is discordant with germline, which a read error may explain. This sequence joins TRBV7-7 and TRBJ2-5; either TRBD1 or TRBD2 may fit D (5 bases each). There are 14 residues in the CDR3. CDR1 is SSHAT and CDR2 is FNYEAQ in the germline V gene (reference sequence). In nucleotides, the CDR3 is TGTGCTAGCAGCCCCCTGGGGGTCGGAGAGACCCAGTACTTC. It codes for CASSPLGVGETQYF.

V is TRBV6-2 or TRBV6-3 and J is TRBJ1-3; D call uncertain. This CDR3 has 18 residues. Germline V gene lookup returns CDR1 MNHEY and CDR2 SVGEGT. The ends were cut back, 0 bases at V and 0 bases at J, with 15 bases in the middle. The CDR3, as DNA: TGTGCCAGCAGTTACTCGACTTGGACGTTGAACTCTGGAAACACCATATATTTT. As protein: CASSYSTWTLNSGNTIYF.

This clonotype is classed as medium-sized. This chain connects TRBV9 to TRBJ2-3; 9 bases are shared with TRBD1. J lost 4 bases, V lost 3 bases, and 9 bases had no gene match. This CDR3 contains 16 residues. Germline values: CDR1 SGDLS, CDR2 YYNGEE. The chain's CDR3 is CASSATPGTGSDTQYF. Here the CDR3 DNA reads TGTGCCAGCAGCGCGACACCTGGGACAGGGTCAGATACGCAGTATTTT. Using reference TRBV9 and TRBJ2-3 for the parts outside the CDR3, the full variable domain is DSGVTQTPKHLITATGQRVTLRCSPRSGDLSVYWYQQSLDQGLQFLIQYYNGEERAKGNILERFSAQQFPDLHSELNLSSLELGDSALYFCASSATPGTGSDTQYFGPGTRLTVL.

The chain carries TRBV2 and TRBJ2-3, with a tentative D call TRBD1 (6 bases). Germline V gene lookup returns CDR1 SNHLY and CDR2 FYNNEI. V lost 7 bases, J lost 1 base, and 9 bases lay in between. CDR3 length: 13 residues. This CDR3 reads CASKGVGTDTQYF. The CDR3 DNA sequence: TGTGCCAGCAAGGGGGTCGGCACAGATACGCAGTATTTT.